These 23 T cell receptor beta chains were sequenced from one sample in a study of blood T cells in healthy people across ages. Through a sample-barcoded 5' primer and a J-beta primer mix, a second PCR was run for about 7 to 12 cycles. Using its own MiXCR run on the 5' RACE reads, TCRdb lists one record per CDR3 protein. The data show hundreds of thousands of distinct CDR3 sequences, with about 44% seen just once and roughly 13% held by the top ten. Sequenced sample: blood. These TCRs come from a man between 25 and 39 years old in good health.

The chain recombines TRBV7-9 with TRBJ2-5; TRBD1 matches 7 bases. V dropped 6 bases and J dropped 5; count of bases not matched to a gene: 21. Germline assignment: CDR1 SEHNR and CDR2 FQNEAQ (reference sequence). The CDR3 loop spans 18 amino acids. As DNA, the CDR3 is TGTGCCAGCAGTTCGCTTGAAGGCCAGGGGGAACATTGGGAGACCCAGTACTTC. Translated, it gives CASSSLEGQGEHWETQYF.

The chain carries TRBV7-9 and TRBJ2-3; D not resolved. The CDR3 runs 13 residues. Trimming stripped 5 bases from V and 8 bases from J, with 14 bases between. The germline V gene encodes CDR1 SEHNR and CDR2 FQNEAQ (reference sequence). The DNA of the CDR3 is TGTGCCAGCAGCCCGGGCTCCTACGGTACGCAGTATTTT. This gives the protein CASSPGSYGTQYF. Filled out from reference TRBV7-9 and TRBJ2-3, the complete variable domain reads DTGVSQNPRHKITKRGQNVTFRCDPISEHNRLYWYRQTLGQGPEFLTYFQNEAQLEKSRLLSDRFSAERPKGSFSTLEIQRTEQGDSAMYLCASSPGSYGTQYFGPGTRLTVL.

J is TRBJ2-7 and V is TRBV12-3 or TRBV12-4, with D tentatively TRBD1 or TRBD2 (5 bases each). This CDR3 is 15 amino acids long. V was trimmed by 3 bases and J by 1 base, leaving 13 bases between them. The CDR3 here is CASSFAGTGSYEQYF. DNA of the CDR3: TGTGCCAGCAGTTTTGCCGGGACGGGGTCCTACGAGCAGTACTTC.

V and J are TRBV27 and TRBJ2-7; 7 bases map to TRBD1. Per germline, CDR1 MNHEY and CDR2 SMNVEV (reference sequence). The CDR3 spans 15 residues. V dropped 2 bases and J dropped 2; count of bases not matched to a gene: 6. The CDR3 region is CASSLLRQGTYEQYF. In nucleotides, the CDR3 is TGTGCCAGCAGTTTACTCCGACAGGGAACCTACGAGCAGTACTTC.

The V and J genes are TRBV9 and TRBJ1-4, with D possibly TRBD1 on 6 matching bases. The CDR3 covers 16 residues. Trimming took off 0 bases at V and 0 bases at J, with 9 bases between the two ends. CDR1 SGDLS and CDR2 YYNGEE come from the germline V gene. The CDR3 protein is CASSVDRAATNEKLFF. CDR3 coding DNA: TGTGCCAGCAGCGTAGACAGGGCGGCAACTAATGAAAAACTGTTTTTT.

This clonotype turned up a few times. The chain has TRBV9 and TRBJ2-7; D gene ambiguous. The germline V gene has CDR1 SGDLS and CDR2 YYNGEE. The CDR3 consists of 15 residues. With 3 bases removed from V and 3 bases from J, the gap between germline ends came to 16 bases. CDR3 DNA sequence: TGTGCCAGCAGCGCTTTGACGGCCCCGTTCTACGAGCAGTACTTC. Translation gives CASSALTAPFYEQYF.

A few counts support this clonotype. The chain carries TRBV15 and TRBJ2-6, with unresolved D. Trimming removed 0 bases at V and 1 base at J, with 4 bases between. The CDR3 totals 15 residues. The germline V gene has CDR1 LNHNV and CDR2 YYDKDF (reference sequence). The CDR3 DNA reads TGTGCCACCAGCAGAGACCATTCTGGGGCCAACGTCCTGACTTTC. Amino acids: CATSRDHSGANVLTF.

V usage is TRBV4-2 and J usage is TRBJ2-2, with 13 bases identical to TRBD2. V trimming: 5 bases; J trimming: 4 bases; junction bases outside the gene matches: 4. The CDR3 is made up of 16 amino acids. CDR1 is LGHNA, CDR2 YNFKEQ, per germline. The CDR3, as DNA: TGTGCCAGCAGCGCTAGACTAGCGGGGGGCACCGGGGAGCTGTTTTTT. Translation gives CASSARLAGGTGELFF.

This clonotype was counted many times. This rearrangement joins TRBV12-5 to TRBJ2-1, with D possibly matching TRBD1 (6 bases). Germline CDR1 reads LGHNT; CDR2 reads FRNRAP. Trimming removed 6 bases at V and 10 bases at J, with 10 bases between. The CDR3 length is 11 residues. In nucleotides, the CDR3 is TGTGCTAGTGGAAAAGGGACAGAGCAGTTCTTC. Residues: CASGKGTEQFF.

The chain employs TRBV4-1 and TRBJ1-2, with a possible D match to TRBD1 (5 bases). In germline, CDR1 is MGHRA, CDR2 YSYEKL. The CDR3 length is 16 residues. The ends were cut back, 0 bases at V and 0 bases at J, with 11 bases in the middle. In DNA form, the CDR3 reads TGCGCCAGCAGCCAAGATGTGAGGGGCGCTAACTATGGCTACACCTTC. Its protein is CASSQDVRGANYGYTF.

This chain connects TRBV11-2 to TRBJ2-1; TRBD2 might be the D (6 bases). Between the trimmed V and J ends, which lost 3 bases and 5 bases, there was a span of 8 bases. Per germline, CDR1 SGHAT and CDR2 FQNNGV. There are 13 residues in the CDR3. CDR3 in DNA: TGTGCCAGCAGCTTTTGGGGGGACAATGAGCAGTTCTTC. Translating gives CASSFWGDNEQFF.

The CDR3 bases are TGTGCCAGCAGCTTGGATGTAGATACGCAGTATTTT. Protein: CASSLDVDTQYF. The chain has TRBV5-4 and TRBJ2-3, with no clear D. Germline CDR1 reads SGHNT; CDR2 reads YYREEE (reference sequence). V lost 0 bases and J 5 bases, leaving 4 bases between the germline ends. This CDR3 contains 12 residues.

This clonotype came up a few times. The chain combines TRBV4-1 with TRBJ2-1, with D tentatively TRBD2 (6 bases). The germline V gene encodes CDR1 MGHRA and CDR2 YSYEKL. Trimming removed 4 bases at V and 12 bases at J, with 25 bases between. The CDR3 covers 16 residues. CDR3 sequence: CASSLQTGLAGRTQFF. DNA for the CDR3: TGCGCCAGCAGCCTCCAAACGGGACTTGCGGGGAGAACGCAGTTCTTC.

This chain connects TRBV4-1 to TRBJ2-5, with 13 bases identical to TRBD2. V shed 2 bases, J shed 3 bases, and the junction held 6 bases outside the gene matches. The CDR3 covers 17 residues. CDR1 is MGHRA and CDR2 is YSYEKL in the germline V gene. The CDR3 loop reads CASSQRLAGGREETQYF. Here the CDR3 DNA reads TGCGCCAGCAGCCAAAGACTAGCGGGGGGTAGAGAAGAGACCCAGTACTTC.

Regarding this clonotype: At one end, the junction sequence differs from germline, possibly due to a read error. The V gene is TRBV18, the J gene TRBJ1-3; a possible D gene is TRBD1 (5 bases). This CDR3 region has 15 residues. Germline V gene data show CDR1 as KGHSH and CDR2 as LQKENI. CDR3 DNA sequence: TGTGCCAGCTCATCACCGGGGGACCGGAGAAACACCATATATTTT. Its translation is CASSSPGDRRNTIYF.

Only a few counts were recorded for this clonotype. The rearrangement uses TRBV4-1 and TRBJ2-7; D gene ambiguous. This CDR3 has 13 residues. The V gene's germline CDR1 is MGHRA and CDR2 YSYEKL. Deletions cut 0 bases from V and 3 bases from J, with 6 bases between. The DNA of the CDR3 is TGCGCCAGCAGCCAAGAGGGTTACTACGAGCAGTACTTC. The encoded protein is CASSQEGYYEQYF.

This sequence joins TRBV4-1 and TRBJ2-5, with a possible D match to TRBD1 (6 bases). Germline V gene sequence: CDR1 MGHRA, CDR2 YSYEKL. The CDR3 totals 14 residues. V was clipped by 5 bases and J by 3 bases, with 13 bases between them. CDR3 sequence (DNA): TGCGCCAGCAGCAAAGGACAGCCTAAAGAGACCCAGTACTTC. Translation: CASSKGQPKETQYF.

This clonotype was counted between two and nine times. The chain links TRBV4-2 to TRBJ2-1; 7 bases are a match to TRBD2. Germline CDR1 is LGHNA and CDR2 is YNFKEQ. The CDR3 runs to 16 residues. Trimming cost V 0 bases and J 4 bases; bases outside gene matches: 6. The CDR3 loop reads CASSQEAGLGYNEQFF. Written as DNA, the CDR3 is TGTGCCAGCAGCCAAGAGGCCGGACTAGGGTACAATGAGCAGTTCTTC.

This rearrangement joins TRBV3-1 to TRBJ1-2; D remains unclear. CDR1 LGHDT and CDR2 YNNKEL come from the germline V gene (reference sequence). V gave up 3 bases and J gave up 4 bases, with 12 bases separating them. The length of the CDR3 is 14 residues. This CDR3 is CASSQTQQSYGYTF. Written as DNA, the CDR3 is TGTGCCAGCAGCCAGACCCAGCAAAGCTATGGCTACACCTTC.

This chain links TRBV5-1 with TRBJ1-1; 11 bases map to TRBD1. CDR3 size: 16 residues. The J segment lost 4 bases and the V segment lost 4 bases, leaving 9 bases of the junction unmatched. CDR1 is SGHRS, CDR2 YFSETQ, per germline. The CDR3 sequence is CASSARTGGMGTEAFF. CDR3 DNA: TGCGCCAGCAGCGCTAGGACAGGGGGCATGGGCACTGAAGCTTTCTTT. The variable domain in full, completed from reference TRBV5-1 and TRBJ1-1, reads KAGVTQTPRYLIKTRGQQVTLSCSPISGHRSVSWYQQTPGQGLQFLFEYFSETQRNKGNFPGRFSGRQFSNSRSEMNVSTLELGDSALYLCASSARTGGMGTEAFFGQGTRLTVV.

The chain couples TRBV5-1 to TRBJ2-3; TRBD1 agrees at 7 bases. Germline V gives CDR1 SGHRS, CDR2 YFSETQ. V lost 8 bases, J lost 9 bases, and 15 bases stayed unmatched. The CDR3 runs 14 residues. CDR3 sequence (DNA): TGCGCCAGTGACCCGGGACAGAGAGGAGAGACGCAGTATTTT. Its protein is CASDPGQRGETQYF.

This clonotype has ten or more counts. The CDR3 loop is CASSGTSGGFTDTQYF. The CDR3, as DNA: TGTGCCAGCAGCGGTACTAGCGGGGGATTCACAGATACGCAGTATTTT. The genes are TRBV9 and TRBJ2-3; 11 nucleotides line up with TRBD2. J lost 2 bases, V lost 3 bases, and 5 bases had no gene match. Per germline, CDR1 SGDLS and CDR2 YYNGEE. CDR3 length: 16 amino acids.

The rearrangement uses TRBV9 and TRBJ2-5, with TRBD2 matching 11 bases. Trimming removed 2 bases from V and 2 bases from J; junction bases left unmatched: 5. Germline V gene data show CDR1 as SGDLS and CDR2 as YYNGEE. The CDR3 is 16 amino acids. The DNA of the CDR3 is TGTGCCAGCAGCGTTACCGCTAGCGGGGGGCAAGAGACCCAGTACTTC. It yields the protein CASSVTASGGQETQYF. Full variable domain (rest looked up from reference TRBV9 and TRBJ2-5): DSGVTQTPKHLITATGQRVTLRCSPRSGDLSVYWYQQSLDQGLQFLIQYYNGEERAKGNILERFSAQQFPDLHSELNLSSLELGDSALYFCASSVTASGGQETQYFGPGTRLLVL.